Sequencing of this T cell receptor (beta chain) was carried out in a study of OX40 agonist ivuxolimab in advanced cancers. As for the study in general: Partial responses, seen in three patients, involved one hepatocellular carcinoma and two cutaneous melanomas.

Regarding this clone: Antigen unknown.

Notes on the study in general: Determination of antigen specificity was not performed for the expanded peripheral T cells. Some of the nonresponding patients also showed low levels of normalized T-cell clonal expansion. On average, a greater number of expanded clones characterised CD8+ T cells relative to CD4+.

V dropped 3 bases and J dropped 4; count of bases not matched to a gene: 7. The CDR3 spans 15 residues. CDR1 and CDR2 (germline): SGHAT, FQNNGV. Measured with immunoSEQ multiplex PCR; TCRdb has only the in-frame clones, and not every one. The table includes approximately 80,000 clones, about nine tenths detected once. The rearrangement uses TRBV11-2 and TRBJ2-7, with TRBD2 identical over 9 bases. Material: CD4+ or CD8+ T cells sorted from blood, obtained in a trial of the OX40 agonist ivuxolimab. The TCR originated in an adult with an advanced solid tumor such as melanoma, head and neck, liver or kidney cancer. This CDR3 reads CASSFLERGEYEQYF. CDR3 DNA: TGTGCCAGCAGCTTTCTGGAGCGGGGGGAGTACGAGCAGTACTTC.